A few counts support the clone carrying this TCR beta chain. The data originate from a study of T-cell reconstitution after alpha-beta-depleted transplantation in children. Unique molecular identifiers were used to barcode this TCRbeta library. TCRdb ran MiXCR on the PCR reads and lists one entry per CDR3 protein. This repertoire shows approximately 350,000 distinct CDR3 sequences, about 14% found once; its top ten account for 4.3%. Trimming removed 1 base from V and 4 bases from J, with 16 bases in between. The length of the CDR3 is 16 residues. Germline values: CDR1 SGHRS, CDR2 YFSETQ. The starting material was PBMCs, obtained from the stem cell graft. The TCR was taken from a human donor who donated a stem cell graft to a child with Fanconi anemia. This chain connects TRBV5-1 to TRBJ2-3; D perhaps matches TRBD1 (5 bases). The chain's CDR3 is CASSLNGQGSADTQYF. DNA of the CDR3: TGCGCCAGCAGCTTGAACGGTCAGGGATCCGCAGATACGCAGTATTTT. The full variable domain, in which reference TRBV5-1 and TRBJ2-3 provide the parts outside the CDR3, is KAGVTQTPRYLIKTRGQQVTLSCSPISGHRSVSWYQQTPGQGLQFLFEYFSETQRNKGNFPGRFSGRQFSNSRSEMNVSTLELGDSALYLCASSLNGQGSADTQYFGPGTRLTVL.